Sequencing of this T cell receptor (beta chain) was carried out in a study of blood T cell repertoires in COVID-19. On the study more broadly: Spain, Italy and the United States supplied samples that represented acute and convalescent COVID-19. From T cells, B-cell-depleted T cells, or PBMCs came the material, which was cDNA or gDNA.

Original analysis: Reference gene primer amplification yielded estimated nucleated cell counts. Sequencing was performed with immunoSEQ multiplex PCR; in TCRdb, only in-frame clones are kept and a portion is missing. Clone size and the V and J calls come from that table; the DNA yielded D and trimming. The data contain 370,000 or so clones, roughly 86% of them singletons. Germline CDR1 and CDR2: LNHNV and YYDKDF (reference sequence). The CDR3 runs 17 residues. The trim removed 0 bases at V and 2 bases at J, leaving 7 bases unmatched. This clone was found a few times. The sequence was collected from a human donor with acute or convalescent COVID-19. The donor label of this sample is uncertain. The sample consisted of peripheral blood. The chain combines TRBV15 with TRBJ2-3; 8 nucleotides match TRBD2. The CDR3 DNA reads as TGTGCCACCAGCAGAGATCGGATAGCGGGATTCACAGATACGCAGTATTTT. Protein product: CATSRDRIAGFTDTQYF.